There are many counts of the clone carrying this T cell receptor beta chain. What it binds is not known. One entry per CDR3 protein, called by TCRdb with MiXCR from the PCR reads. The table has a few hundred thousand distinct CDR3 sequences, about a fifth seen once. The sorting of naive CD8 T cells used the CD8+CD4-CCR7+CD45RA+ phenotype. The sample originates from a study of molecular identifiers for immune sequencing clone quantification. Germline CDR1 reads LGHNA; CDR2 reads YSLEER. Trimming took 3 bases from V and 7 from J; bases not matched to a gene: 10. The CDR3 consists of 16 residues. Findings and caveats of the study: Jurkat TCR RNA spiked in from one cell (amid over 850,000 naive cells) was reportedly detectable.

V gene TRBV4-3 combines with J gene TRBJ2-1; 9 bases match TRBD1. The receptor's source is a human donor in good health. Some libraries in this study had Jurkat cell RNA spiked in. The sequenced sample was naive CD8+ T cells from blood, with Jurkat cell RNA spiked in. Subset indicated: FACS-sorted CD8+CD4-CCR7+CD45RA+ naive T cells. CDR3 nucleotide sequence: TGCGCCAGCAGCCAGTACCACAGGGGGACAGGGAATGAGCAGTTCTTC. Protein sequence: CASSQYHRGTGNEQFF.